Listed below are T cell receptor beta chains from one sample, sequenced in a study of blood T cell repertoires in COVID-19. The assay was immunoSEQ multiplex PCR, and TCRdb's table has in-frame clones only and misses some. Of roughly 150,000 clones in the sample, 80% to 85% were seen once. Sequencing was done on a sample of peripheral blood. These receptors all come from a man in his sixties or seventies with active or convalescent COVID-19. The CDR3 runs from the conserved cysteine through the conserved F or W. The D gene is left open where the match is weak. For some rows the clone size is stated as once, few or many, or as a class when expanded; others skip it.

D: -
size: -
J: TRBJ1-1
V: TRBV11-2
CDR3: CASSLVRSFEAFF
DNA: TGTGCCAGCAGCTTAGTGAGGTCCTTCGAAGCTTTCTTT

D: -
size: -
J: TRBJ1-2
V: TRBV5-1
CDR3: CASTPSGNYGYTF
DNA: TGCGCCAGCACCCCGAGTGGTAACTATGGCTACACCTTC

D: -
size: once
J: TRBJ1-2
V: TRBV11-3
CDR3: CASSLGTGYGYTF
DNA: TGTGCCAGCAGCTTAGGAACAGGCTATGGCTACACCTTC

D: -
size: -
J: TRBJ2-5
V: TRBV6-6
CDR3: CASSPSPGTQYF
DNA: TGTGCCAGCAGTCCTTCTCCAGGGACCCAGTACTTC

D: TRBD1
size: -
J: TRBJ2-7
V: TRBV7-3
CDR3: CASSLPGTGVYEQYF
DNA: TGTGCCAGCAGCTTACCCGGGACAGGGGTTTACGAGCAGTACTTC

D: TRBD1
size: -
J: TRBJ1-1
V: TRBV28
CDR3: CASSIQVGGVAEAFF
DNA: TGTGCCAGCAGTATCCAGGTAGGGGGCGTTGCTGAAGCTTTCTTT

D: TRBD1
size: -
J: TRBJ1-6
V: TRBV6-5
CDR3: CASSRTGAGSPLHF
DNA: TGTGCCAGCAGTAGGACAGGGGCGGGTTCACCCCTCCACTTT

D: -
size: -
J: TRBJ2-1
V: TRBV6-5
CDR3: CASTVSGASYNEQFF
DNA: TGTGCCAGCACCGTCAGCGGTGCTTCCTACAATGAGCAGTTCTTC

D: -
size: -
J: TRBJ1-4
V: TRBV6-5
CDR3: CASRGHTSREKLFF
DNA: TGTGCCAGCAGGGGACACACTTCTAGGGAAAAACTGTTTTTT

D: TRBD2
size: -
J: TRBJ2-1
V: TRBV7-2
CDR3: CASSLASGSTNEQFF
DNA: TGTGCCAGCAGCTTAGCCAGCGGGAGTACGAATGAGCAGTTCTTC

D: -
size: once
J: TRBJ2-5
V: TRBV9
CDR3: CASSVGGLNQETQYF
DNA: TGTGCCAGCAGCGTAGGGGGACTGAACCAAGAGACCCAGTACTTC

D: TRBD1
size: -
J: TRBJ1-2
V: TRBV7-9
CDR3: CASSYTGQEGYTF
DNA: TGTGCCAGCAGCTACACCGGACAGGAGGGCTACACCTTC

D: -
size: -
J: TRBJ2-5
V: TRBV5-1
CDR3: CASSPGQRMETQYF
DNA: TGCGCCAGCAGCCCCGGACAACGGATGGAGACCCAGTACTTC

D: -
size: once
J: TRBJ2-1
V: TRBV6-2/TRBV6-3
CDR3: CASSSQEVAYNEQFF
DNA: TGTGCCAGCAGTTCCCAAGAGGTAGCGTACAATGAGCAGTTCTTC

D: -
size: few
J: TRBJ1-5
V: TRBV5-1
CDR3: CASSLGGISNQPQHF
DNA: TGCGCCAGCAGCTTGGGAGGGATTAGCAATCAGCCCCAGCATTTT

D: -
size: few
J: TRBJ2-3
V: TRBV4-3
CDR3: CASSQDGGGGRLDTQYF
DNA: TGCGCCAGCAGCCAAGACGGAGGCGGGGGCCGTTTAGATACGCAGTATTTT

D: -
size: -
J: TRBJ2-1
V: TRBV7-2
CDR3: CASTLQLVSYNEQFF
DNA: TGTGCCAGCACCTTACAGCTAGTCTCCTACAATGAGCAGTTCTTC

D: TRBD2
size: once
J: TRBJ2-1
V: TRBV7-6
CDR3: CASSPQTSGVDNEQFF
DNA: TGTGCCAGCAGCCCCCAGACTAGCGGGGTAGACAATGAGCAGTTCTTC

D: TRBD1
size: once
J: TRBJ1-1
V: TRBV2
CDR3: CASREQGTLNTEAFF
DNA: TGTGCCAGCAGGGAACAGGGGACCTTGAACACTGAAGCTTTCTTT

D: TRBD1
size: -
J: TRBJ1-4
V: TRBV4-3
CDR3: CASSQSPRTGGEDEKLFF
DNA: TGCGCCAGCAGCCAAAGCCCCAGGACAGGGGGCGAGGATGAAAAACTGTTTTTT

D: -
size: -
J: TRBJ2-2
V: TRBV7-2
CDR3: CASSFSQNTGELFF
DNA: TGTGCCAGCAGCTTTTCACAGAACACCGGGGAGCTGTTTTTT

D: -
size: -
J: TRBJ2-2
V: TRBV7-2
CDR3: CASSLAGAGTGELFF
DNA: TGTGCCAGCAGCTTAGCGGGGGCAGGCACCGGGGAGCTGTTTTTT

D: -
size: once
J: TRBJ1-6
V: TRBV11-2
CDR3: CASSKVAGQSSYNSPLHF
DNA: TGTGCCAGCAGCAAAGTAGCAGGACAGAGCTCCTATAATTCACCCCTCCACTTT

D: -
size: few
J: TRBJ1-3
V: TRBV7-2
CDR3: CASSLVGGLGNTIYF
DNA: TGTGCCAGCAGCTTAGTAGGCGGGTTGGGAAACACCATATATTTT

D: TRBD1
size: once
J: TRBJ2-2
V: TRBV19
CDR3: CASSRDRGPGELFF
DNA: TGTGCCAGTAGTAGAGACAGGGGGCCCGGGGAGCTGTTTTTT

D: TRBD1
size: -
J: TRBJ1-4
V: TRBV29-1
CDR3: CSVERTGSEKLFF
DNA: TGCAGCGTCGAAAGGACAGGGAGCGAAAAACTGTTTTTT

D: TRBD2
size: -
J: TRBJ2-1
V: TRBV2
CDR3: CASKIGASGSEQFF
DNA: TGTGCCAGCAAGATCGGCGCTAGCGGGAGTGAGCAGTTCTTC

D: -
size: -
J: TRBJ1-1
V: TRBV2
CDR3: CASSEGRIQNTEAFF
DNA: TGTGCCAGCAGTGAAGGCAGGATACAGAACACTGAAGCTTTCTTT

D: TRBD2
size: -
J: TRBJ2-1
V: TRBV7-8
CDR3: CASSPYGTSFAIGEQFF
DNA: TGTGCCAGCAGCCCCTACGGGACTAGTTTTGCAATCGGCGAGCAGTTCTTC

D: -
size: once
J: TRBJ2-4
V: TRBV7-3
CDR3: CASSFPGNIQYF
DNA: TGTGCCAGCAGCTTCCCGGGAAACATTCAGTACTTC

D: -
size: -
J: TRBJ2-6
V: TRBV6-2/TRBV6-3
CDR3: CASSPPRGNRANVLTF
DNA: TGTGCCAGCAGTCCCCCCCGGGGAAACAGGGCCAACGTCCTGACTTTC

D: -
size: -
J: TRBJ1-1
V: TRBV7-2
CDR3: CASSLALSGTEAFF
DNA: TGTGCCAGCAGCTTAGCGCTTTCAGGGACTGAAGCTTTCTTT

D: TRBD2
size: -
J: TRBJ2-5
V: TRBV5-1
CDR3: CASSLGGGTVQETQYF
DNA: TGCGCCAGCAGTCTGGGGGGAGGGACCGTCCAAGAGACCCAGTACTTC

D: -
size: -
J: TRBJ2-1
V: TRBV4-1
CDR3: CASSQDPGGLSYNEQFF
DNA: TGCGCCAGCAGCCAAGATCCAGGGGGACTGTCCTACAATGAGCAGTTCTTC

D: TRBD1
size: -
J: TRBJ2-7
V: TRBV5-6
CDR3: CASSRANRGYEQYF
DNA: TGTGCCAGCAGCAGGGCCAACAGGGGTTACGAGCAGTACTTC

D: -
size: few
J: TRBJ2-7
V: TRBV6-5
CDR3: CASSDSAREQYF
DNA: TGTGCCAGCAGTGACTCTGCCAGGGAGCAGTACTTC

D: -
size: -
J: TRBJ2-7
V: TRBV27
CDR3: CASSLVGHAPYEQYF
DNA: TGTGCCAGCAGTTTAGTGGGACATGCCCCCTACGAGCAGTACTTC

D: -
size: -
J: TRBJ1-5
V: TRBV28
CDR3: CASSAPGINQPQHF
DNA: TGTGCCAGCTCAGCACCGGGTATCAATCAGCCCCAGCATTTT

D: -
size: -
J: TRBJ2-7
V: TRBV3-1/TRBV3-2
CDR3: CASSQGEYAQYF
DNA: TGTGCCAGCAGCCAAGGAGAATACGCGCAGTACTTC

D: TRBD1
size: -
J: TRBJ2-4
V: TRBV4-1
CDR3: CASSRDREDIQYF
DNA: TGCGCCAGCAGCCGGGACAGGGAGGACATTCAGTACTTC

D: -
size: -
J: TRBJ2-5
V: TRBV19
CDR3: CASSNPSRGAGRVETQYF
DNA: TGTGCCAGTAGTAACCCCTCACGGGGGGCTGGGAGGGTGGAGACCCAGTACTTC

D: -
size: -
J: TRBJ1-6
V: TRBV25-1
CDR3: CASSEYRGASSPLHF
DNA: TGTGCCAGCAGTGAATACCGGGGGGCGAGTTCACCCCTCCACTTT

D: -
size: -
J: TRBJ2-5
V: TRBV6-5
CDR3: CATSDAQRTQYF
DNA: TGTGCCACCTCTGACGCTCAGCGGACCCAGTACTTC

D: -
size: -
J: TRBJ1-3
V: TRBV19
CDR3: CASQYDRSSGNTIYF
DNA: TGTGCCAGTCAGTATGATCGTTCCTCTGGAAACACCATATATTTT

D: -
size: -
J: TRBJ2-3
V: TRBV4-3
CDR3: CASSQVGDTSTDTQYF
DNA: TGCGCCAGCAGCCAAGTGGGGGACACGAGCACAGATACGCAGTATTTT

D: -
size: -
J: TRBJ1-2
V: TRBV18
CDR3: CASSPENYGYTF
DNA: TGTGCCAGCTCACCAGAGAACTATGGCTACACCTTC

D: -
size: -
J: TRBJ1-1
V: TRBV6-2/TRBV6-3
CDR3: CASSRPAGTKGEAFF
DNA: TGTGCCAGCAGTCGCCCCGCCGGGACAAAGGGTGAAGCTTTCTTT

D: TRBD2
size: once
J: TRBJ2-1
V: TRBV19
CDR3: CASNGGRAREQFF
DNA: TGTGCCAGTAACGGCGGGAGGGCGCGTGAGCAGTTCTTC

D: TRBD1
size: -
J: TRBJ2-5
V: TRBV9
CDR3: CASSAVRTGASWETQYF
DNA: TGTGCCAGCAGCGCGGTGAGGACAGGGGCCTCGTGGGAGACCCAGTACTTC